This is a list of T cell receptor beta chains from one sample in a study of blood T cells in healthy people across ages. In TCRdb, the 5' RACE reads were re-called with MiXCR into one record per CDR3 protein. Found here are roughly 800,000 distinct CDR3 sequences, 58% of them singletons; the top ten hold about 20%. Material: blood. These receptors were taken from a man between 25 and 39 years old in good health. Each CDR3 is given with its conserved first and last residue. D genes are given only for firm matches. The listing skips clone size in some rows; elsewhere it reads once, few, many or a size class.

>TRBV5-1|TRBJ2-5|-|-
CASSPNWAGAQETQYF
TGCGCCAGCAGCCCGAATTGGGCGGGGGCCCAAGAGACCCAGTACTTC
>TRBV5-6|TRBJ2-1|few|-
CASSPRLREQFF
TGTGCCAGCAGCCCACGACTTCGGGAGCAGTTCTTC
>TRBV6-2/TRBV6-3|TRBJ2-7|-|TRBD2
CASTIGLDYGQYF
TGTGCCAGCACCATAGGACTAGACTACGGGCAGTACTTC
>TRBV5-1|TRBJ1-2|-|-
CASRFARGTMDYDGYTF
TGCGCCAGCCGATTTGCCCGGGGGACCATGGACTATGATGGCTACACCTTC
>TRBV7-2|TRBJ2-1|-|TRBD2
CASSLLAREGGNEQFF
TGTGCCAGCAGCTTGTTGGCCCGGGAGGGCGGAAATGAGCAGTTCTTC
>TRBV15|TRBJ2-5|-|TRBD2
CATSTSGTFQETQYF
TGTGCCACCAGTACTAGCGGGACCTTCCAAGAGACCCAGTACTTC
>TRBV5-4|TRBJ2-3|once|-
CASSLGGTFLTDTQYF
TGTGCCAGCAGCTTGGGAGGGACTTTTCTCACAGATACGCAGTATTTT
>TRBV3-1|TRBJ1-1|many|-
CASTPGRVAEAFF
TGTGCCAGCACCCCCGGGAGGGTGGCTGAAGCTTTCTTT
>TRBV18|TRBJ2-5|-|-
CASSPPQGLRAETQYF
TGTGCCAGCTCACCACCGCAGGGGTTGAGAGCAGAGACCCAGTACTTC
>TRBV6-6|TRBJ2-7|once|-
CASRPEPTSLQYF
TGTGCCAGCAGACCCGAACCGACTAGTCTTCAGTACTTC